A selection of T cell receptor beta chains follows, all from one sample in a study of cytomegalovirus exposure and HLA in healthy donors. Profiled with immunoSEQ multiplex PCR; TCRdb holds only in-frame clones, not every one. This sample yields 130,000 or so clones, of which 79% are seen a single time; less than 1.1% belongs to the top ten. The specimen sequenced was PBMCs. The source of these receptors is a male donor in good health and CMV-seronegative. The CDR3 runs from the conserved cysteine through the conserved F or W. Each record gives: V gene, D gene, clone size, J gene, CDR3 DNA, CDR3 protein. A D gene is named only where the DNA matches it firmly. Clone size, where shown, is once, few, many, or a class for clones that have expanded.

V gene: TRBV2; D gene: .; clone size: .; J gene: TRBJ2-3; CDR3 DNA: TGTGCCAGCAGTGGGTTGGGGGGTATGACAGATACGCAGTATTTT; CDR3 protein: CASSGLGGMTDTQYF
V gene: TRBV7-9; D gene: TRBD1; clone size: .; J gene: TRBJ1-2; CDR3 DNA: TGTGCCAGCAGCTTCGAACCGACAGGGACTAACTATGGCTACACCTTC; CDR3 protein: CASSFEPTGTNYGYTF
V gene: TRBV28; D gene: TRBD1; clone size: .; J gene: TRBJ1-1; CDR3 DNA: TGTGCCAGCAGTTACGACAGGGGTGGCTCCACTGAAGCTTTCTTT; CDR3 protein: CASSYDRGGSTEAFF
V gene: TRBV6-5; D gene: .; clone size: few; J gene: TRBJ1-4; CDR3 DNA: TGTGCCAGCAGTTACGCGGGGGTTGGGACTAATGAAAAACTGTTTTTT; CDR3 protein: CASSYAGVGTNEKLFF
V gene: TRBV9; D gene: .; clone size: .; J gene: TRBJ2-7; CDR3 DNA: TGTGCCAGCAGCGTAGCTCAGGGATCCTACGAGCAGTACTTC; CDR3 protein: CASSVAQGSYEQYF
V gene: TRBV2; D gene: .; clone size: .; J gene: TRBJ1-4; CDR3 DNA: TGTGCCAGCAGTGATCAGGGGACCCTAACCCTGTTTTTT; CDR3 protein: CASSDQGTLTLFF
V gene: TRBV18; D gene: .; clone size: .; J gene: TRBJ1-5; CDR3 DNA: TGTGCCAGCTCACTTCTACAGGAGAATCAGCCCCAGCATTTT; CDR3 protein: CASSLLQENQPQHF
V gene: TRBV23-1; D gene: .; clone size: .; J gene: TRBJ2-7; CDR3 DNA: TGCGCCAGCAGTCACCATCTGAGTGGGCAGTACTTC; CDR3 protein: CASSHHLSGQYF
V gene: TRBV9; D gene: TRBD1; clone size: .; J gene: TRBJ1-2; CDR3 DNA: TGTGCCAGCAGGGGGGGACAGGCCAGAGCTAACTATGGCTACACCTTC; CDR3 protein: CASRGGQARANYGYTF
V gene: TRBV4-1; D gene: .; clone size: few; J gene: TRBJ1-1; CDR3 DNA: TGCGCCAGCAGCCAAGAACTTGGTGGCACTGAAGCTTTCTTT; CDR3 protein: CASSQELGGTEAFF
V gene: TRBV7-2; D gene: .; clone size: .; J gene: TRBJ1-2; CDR3 DNA: TGTGCCAGCGAGGCGCGGGTCGGTGGCTACACCTTC; CDR3 protein: CASEARVGGYTF
V gene: TRBV7-2; D gene: TRBD1; clone size: .; J gene: TRBJ2-7; CDR3 DNA: TGTGCCAGCAGCTACTCAGGGGGCGAGCAGTACTTC; CDR3 protein: CASSYSGGEQYF
V gene: TRBV5-1; D gene: TRBD1; clone size: .; J gene: TRBJ2-2; CDR3 DNA: TGCGCCAGCAGCCCCCAGGGGGCGACCGGGGAGCTGTTTTTT; CDR3 protein: CASSPQGATGELFF
V gene: TRBV6-6; D gene: .; clone size: .; J gene: TRBJ1-4; CDR3 DNA: TGTGCCAGCTCCCCTGTCTCAGCGGGGGAAAAACTGTTTTTT; CDR3 protein: CASSPVSAGEKLFF
V gene: TRBV2; D gene: .; clone size: .; J gene: TRBJ2-5; CDR3 DNA: TGTGCCAGCAGTGATCCCGGGGTTCGCGAGACCCAGTACTTC; CDR3 protein: CASSDPGVRETQYF
V gene: TRBV12-2; D gene: .; clone size: .; J gene: TRBJ2-1; CDR3 DNA: TGTGCAAGTCGCTTAGCCTGTTGCGACAGGGCCCACAATGAGCAGTTCTTC; CDR3 protein: CASRLACCDRAHNEQFF
V gene: TRBV18; D gene: .; clone size: few; J gene: TRBJ1-4; CDR3 DNA: TGTGCCAGCTCACCAACGGGTAATGAAAAACTGTTTTTT; CDR3 protein: CASSPTGNEKLFF
V gene: TRBV4-3; D gene: .; clone size: .; J gene: TRBJ2-1; CDR3 DNA: TGCGCCAGCAGTCGAGATAGCTTATACAATGAGCAGTTCTTC; CDR3 protein: CASSRDSLYNEQFF
V gene: TRBV6-6; D gene: .; clone size: .; J gene: TRBJ2-5; CDR3 DNA: TGTGCCAGCGTCCATGGGGGGTCGGGGACCCAGTACTTC; CDR3 protein: CASVHGGSGTQYF
V gene: TRBV9; D gene: TRBD2; clone size: once; J gene: TRBJ2-3; CDR3 DNA: TGTGCCAGCAGCGTAGAGGGACTAGCGGGGGAGACTAGCACAGATACGCAGTATTTT; CDR3 protein: CASSVEGLAGETSTDTQYF
V gene: TRBV27; D gene: TRBD1; clone size: .; J gene: TRBJ2-5; CDR3 DNA: TGTGCCAGCAGTTTAGGGGGACAGGGGGCGGAGGAGACCCAGTACTTC; CDR3 protein: CASSLGGQGAEETQYF
V gene: TRBV19; D gene: TRBD2; clone size: .; J gene: TRBJ2-3; CDR3 DNA: TGTGCCAGTAGTCCCCAGGGCGGGGGGCGTCATATTGCGCAGTATTTT; CDR3 protein: CASSPQGGGRHIAQYF
V gene: TRBV6-1; D gene: TRBD1; clone size: .; J gene: TRBJ2-7; CDR3 DNA: TGTGCCAGCAGTGAAATGATAACAGGGGGAACGGGCGAGCAGTACTTC; CDR3 protein: CASSEMITGGTGEQYF
V gene: TRBV5-4; D gene: TRBD2; clone size: .; J gene: TRBJ2-5; CDR3 DNA: TGTGCCAGCAGAGTGGGGGGGGAAACGGGGGAGACCCAGTACTTC; CDR3 protein: CASRVGGETGETQYF
V gene: TRBV6-6; D gene: .; clone size: .; J gene: TRBJ1-6; CDR3 DNA: TGTGCCAGCAGTTACGAGAGCTCCTATAATTCACCCCTCCACTTT; CDR3 protein: CASSYESSYNSPLHF
V gene: TRBV7-7; D gene: TRBD1; clone size: .; J gene: TRBJ2-5; CDR3 DNA: TGTGCTAGCAGCTTAGTAAGGACAGGGGGTCAAGAGACCCAGTACTTC; CDR3 protein: CASSLVRTGGQETQYF
V gene: TRBV9; D gene: TRBD1; clone size: .; J gene: TRBJ1-3; CDR3 DNA: TGTGCCAGCAGCCCCCTGGACAGGGGGCTTGGAAACACCATATATTTT; CDR3 protein: CASSPLDRGLGNTIYF
V gene: TRBV10-2; D gene: .; clone size: .; J gene: TRBJ2-2; CDR3 DNA: TGCGCCAGCAACGGGGGTAACACCGGGGAGCTGTTTTTT; CDR3 protein: CASNGGNTGELFF
V gene: TRBV14; D gene: .; clone size: .; J gene: TRBJ1-4; CDR3 DNA: TGTGCCAGCAGCCCCCTTAGGGGTTTCGGGGAAAAACTGTTTTTT; CDR3 protein: CASSPLRGFGEKLFF
V gene: TRBV23-1; D gene: .; clone size: .; J gene: TRBJ2-2; CDR3 DNA: TGCGCCAGCCCAAGGGGCAGGGACACTACACCTTGGGGGGGTGACACCGGGGAGCTGTTTTTT; CDR3 protein: CASPRGRDTTPWGGDTGELFF
V gene: TRBV6-6; D gene: TRBD2; clone size: .; J gene: TRBJ2-1; CDR3 DNA: TGTGCCAGCAGTATACTAGCGGGGGGGATCAATGAGCAGTTCTTC; CDR3 protein: CASSILAGGINEQFF
V gene: TRBV30; D gene: TRBD2; clone size: .; J gene: TRBJ2-1; CDR3 DNA: TGTGCCTGGAGTCCCAATGGGGAGGGGTTCTACAATGAGCAGTTCTTC; CDR3 protein: CAWSPNGEGFYNEQFF
V gene: TRBV6-4; D gene: .; clone size: .; J gene: TRBJ2-1; CDR3 DNA: TGTGCCAGCAGTCCGTCCGGGACTCCCTGGAATGAGCAGTTCTTC; CDR3 protein: CASSPSGTPWNEQFF
V gene: TRBV7-2; D gene: .; clone size: once; J gene: TRBJ2-2; CDR3 DNA: TGTGCCAGCAGCCGAACGCGGAGGAACACCGGGGAGCTGTTTTTT; CDR3 protein: CASSRTRRNTGELFF
V gene: TRBV6-6; D gene: TRBD1; clone size: few; J gene: TRBJ1-1; CDR3 DNA: TGTGCCAGCAGTCATGGACAGGTCACTGAAGCTTTCTTT; CDR3 protein: CASSHGQVTEAFF
V gene: TRBV11-2; D gene: TRBD2; clone size: .; J gene: TRBJ2-3; CDR3 DNA: TGTGCCAGCAGCTTAGGTGCAGCGGGGGGGCAAGATACGCAGTATTTT; CDR3 protein: CASSLGAAGGQDTQYF
V gene: TRBV7-9; D gene: .; clone size: .; J gene: TRBJ1-3; CDR3 DNA: TGTGCCAGCAGCTTAGCAGAGCGCGGGGCTGGAAACACCATATATTTT; CDR3 protein: CASSLAERGAGNTIYF
V gene: TRBV7-6; D gene: .; clone size: .; J gene: TRBJ2-2; CDR3 DNA: TGTGCCAGCAGTCGGACACCGAACACCGGGGAGCTGTTTTTT; CDR3 protein: CASSRTPNTGELFF
V gene: TRBV7-8; D gene: .; clone size: .; J gene: TRBJ1-6; CDR3 DNA: TGTGCCAGCAGCCCGGAGGGCAGGGCCTCCAATTCACCCCTCCACTTT; CDR3 protein: CASSPEGRASNSPLHF
V gene: TRBV9; D gene: .; clone size: .; J gene: TRBJ1-2; CDR3 DNA: TGTGCCAGCAGCGTAGGGACAGCAACAAACTATGGCTACACCTTC; CDR3 protein: CASSVGTATNYGYTF
V gene: TRBV11-3; D gene: TRBD2; clone size: .; J gene: TRBJ2-5; CDR3 DNA: TGTGCCAGCAGCTTAGAGGCCCACGGGGGGGGAGGGGCCCAAGAGACCCAGTACTTC; CDR3 protein: CASSLEAHGGGGAQETQYF
V gene: TRBV6-5; D gene: TRBD1; clone size: .; J gene: TRBJ1-4; CDR3 DNA: TGTGCCAGCAGTAAGACAGGGGGCGTGGGAAAACTGTTTTTT; CDR3 protein: CASSKTGGVGKLFF
V gene: TRBV4-3; D gene: .; clone size: few; J gene: TRBJ2-2; CDR3 DNA: TGCGCCAGCAGCCCCTACTTAAGCAACACCGGGGAGCTGTTTTTT; CDR3 protein: CASSPYLSNTGELFF
V gene: TRBV7-8; D gene: .; clone size: .; J gene: TRBJ2-7; CDR3 DNA: TGTGCCAGCAGCTGGACAGGAGGGGCCTACGAGCAGTACTTC; CDR3 protein: CASSWTGGAYEQYF
V gene: TRBV7-9; D gene: .; clone size: .; J gene: TRBJ1-6; CDR3 DNA: TGTGCCAGCAGTGGTAAAGATCTACGCTCACCCCTCCACTTT; CDR3 protein: CASSGKDLRSPLHF
V gene: TRBV4-3; D gene: .; clone size: few; J gene: TRBJ1-6; CDR3 DNA: TGCGCCAGCAGCCAAGTCAGGGCACCGGGTTCACCCCTCCACTTT; CDR3 protein: CASSQVRAPGSPLHF
V gene: TRBV5-7; D gene: TRBD1; clone size: .; J gene: TRBJ2-1; CDR3 DNA: TGTGCCAGCAGCTGGACAGGGACGAGGAACAATGAGCAGTTCTTC; CDR3 protein: CASSWTGTRNNEQFF
V gene: TRBV18; D gene: TRBD1; clone size: few; J gene: TRBJ1-2; CDR3 DNA: TGTGCCAGCTCACAAGATTTCGGACAGGGTTTTGGCTACACCTTC; CDR3 protein: CASSQDFGQGFGYTF
V gene: TRBV6-5; D gene: .; clone size: .; J gene: TRBJ1-2; CDR3 DNA: TGTGCCAGCAGTTACTCCCAATCTAGACGGGACTATGGCTACACCTTC; CDR3 protein: CASSYSQSRRDYGYTF
V gene: TRBV5-4; D gene: TRBD2; clone size: once; J gene: TRBJ2-2; CDR3 DNA: TGTGCCAGCAGCCCCCCGGGGGGGTTGGGCACCGGGGAGCTGTTTTTT; CDR3 protein: CASSPPGGLGTGELFF
V gene: TRBV25-1; D gene: .; clone size: .; J gene: TRBJ2-3; CDR3 DNA: TGTGCCAGCAGTACCCTAGGTGATAGTTATACGCAGTATTTT; CDR3 protein: CASSTLGDSYTQYF
V gene: TRBV4-1; D gene: .; clone size: .; J gene: TRBJ1-5; CDR3 DNA: TGCGCCAGCAGCCAGGAAGACATACCCGTGAGTTTGCCCCAGCATTTT; CDR3 protein: CASSQEDIPVSLPQHF
V gene: TRBV25-1; D gene: .; clone size: .; J gene: TRBJ1-1; CDR3 DNA: TGTGCCAGCAGTGAATATGTTCCAGGGGTGGACACTGAAGCTTTCTTT; CDR3 protein: CASSEYVPGVDTEAFF
V gene: TRBV9; D gene: .; clone size: .; J gene: TRBJ2-2; CDR3 DNA: TGTGCCAGCAGCCCGCTAAACACCGGGGAGCTGTTTTTT; CDR3 protein: CASSPLNTGELFF